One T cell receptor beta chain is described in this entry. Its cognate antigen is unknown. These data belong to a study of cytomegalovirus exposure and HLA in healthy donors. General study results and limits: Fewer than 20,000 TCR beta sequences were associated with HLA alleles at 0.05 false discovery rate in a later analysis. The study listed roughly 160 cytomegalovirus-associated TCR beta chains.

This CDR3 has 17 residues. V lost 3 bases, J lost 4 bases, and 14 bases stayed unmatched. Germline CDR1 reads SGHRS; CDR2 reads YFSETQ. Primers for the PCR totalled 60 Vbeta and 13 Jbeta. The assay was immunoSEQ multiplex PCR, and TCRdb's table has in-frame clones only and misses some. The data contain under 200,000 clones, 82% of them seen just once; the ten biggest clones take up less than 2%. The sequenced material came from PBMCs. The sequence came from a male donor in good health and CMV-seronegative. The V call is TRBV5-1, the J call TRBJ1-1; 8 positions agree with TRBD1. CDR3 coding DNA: TGCGCCAGCAGCTCTCGTCAGGGGGCGCGATGGGGCACTGAAGCTTTCTTT. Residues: CASSSRQGARWGTEAFF.